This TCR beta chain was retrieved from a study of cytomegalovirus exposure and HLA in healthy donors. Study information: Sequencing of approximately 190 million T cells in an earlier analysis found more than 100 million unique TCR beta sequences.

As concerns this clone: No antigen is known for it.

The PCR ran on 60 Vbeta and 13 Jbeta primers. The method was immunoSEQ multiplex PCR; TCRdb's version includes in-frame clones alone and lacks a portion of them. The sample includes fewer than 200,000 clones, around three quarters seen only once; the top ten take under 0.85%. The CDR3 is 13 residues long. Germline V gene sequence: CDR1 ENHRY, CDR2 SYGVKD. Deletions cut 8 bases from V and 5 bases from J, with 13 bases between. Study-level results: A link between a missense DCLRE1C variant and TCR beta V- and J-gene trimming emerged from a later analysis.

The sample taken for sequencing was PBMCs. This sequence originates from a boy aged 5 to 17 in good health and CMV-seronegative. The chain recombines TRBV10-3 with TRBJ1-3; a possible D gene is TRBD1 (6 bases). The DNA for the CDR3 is TGTGCCATCGAGGGGGTAGGAAGAAACACCATATATTTT. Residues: CAIEGVGRNTIYF.